This TCR beta chain was captured by sequencing in a study of blood T cell repertoires in COVID-19. Study background: Both acute and convalescent COVID-19 samples were obtained from the United States, Italy and Spain. The analysed material was cDNA or gDNA that came from T cells, B-cell-depleted T cells, or PBMCs.

In the authors' methods: Scientists estimated how many nucleated cells there were by amplifying reference gene primers. TCRdb's copy holds only in-frame clones and misses some; the assay was immunoSEQ multiplex PCR. Clone size and the V and J calls come from that table; the DNA yielded D and trimming. The data hold around 55,000 clones, with roughly 85% observed a single time. Germline CDR1 reads SNHLY; CDR2 reads FYNNEI. Trimming cost V 1 base and J 1 base, with 7 bases left between them. CDR3 length equals 15 residues. The chain carries TRBV2 and TRBJ2-2; D possibly corresponds to TRBD2 (6 bases). This TCR was sampled from a human donor in a cohort sampled during active COVID-19. The source material was peripheral blood. In DNA form, the CDR3 reads TGTGCCAGCAGTGAAGGGCGGGGGAACACCGGGGAGCTGTTTTTT. This sequence encodes CASSEGRGNTGELFF.